The clone carrying this T cell receptor (beta chain) has a handful of counts. Under the authors' procedure: Amplification of reference gene primers provided the estimated nucleated cell counts. Data came from immunoSEQ multiplex PCR; TCRdb stores just in-frame clones and leaves some out. V and J calls and clone size are those listed in that table; D and trimming were worked out from the DNA. The top ten clones hold less than 2.5% of a sample with around 360,000 clones, roughly 86% of them seen once. Trimming pared 0 bases from V and 5 bases from J, leaving 9 bases between. Looked up from germline, CDR1 is LGHNA and CDR2 is YNFKEQ. The CDR3 sequence is 14 residues long. This entry belongs to a study of blood T cell repertoires in COVID-19. Study overall: What the recovered Cohort 3 donors had was two negative PCRs, clearance, or symptom resolution.

The chain employs TRBV4-2 and TRBJ2-3; no reliable D call. The sequenced material came from PBMCs or T cells enriched from blood (not recorded which). The TCR sequence derives from a man between 35 and 55 years old in a cohort exposed to, infected with or recovered from COVID-19 (not recorded which). CDR3 residues: CASSQDGPRDTQYF. As DNA, the CDR3 is TGTGCCAGCAGCCAAGATGGTCCTAGAGATACGCAGTATTTT.